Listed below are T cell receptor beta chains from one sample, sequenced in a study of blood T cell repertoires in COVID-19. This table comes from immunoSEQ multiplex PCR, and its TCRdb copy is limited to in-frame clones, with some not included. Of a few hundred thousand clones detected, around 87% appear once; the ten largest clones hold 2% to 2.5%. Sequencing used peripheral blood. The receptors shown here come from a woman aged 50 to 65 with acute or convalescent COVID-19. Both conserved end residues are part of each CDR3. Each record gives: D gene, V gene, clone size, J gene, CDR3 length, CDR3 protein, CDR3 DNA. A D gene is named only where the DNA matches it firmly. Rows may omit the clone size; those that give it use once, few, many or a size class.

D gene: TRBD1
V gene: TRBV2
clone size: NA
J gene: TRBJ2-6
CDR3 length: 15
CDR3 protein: CASSGQGAGANVLTF
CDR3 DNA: TGTGCCAGCTCAGGACAGGGGGCCGGGGCCAACGTCCTGACTTTC

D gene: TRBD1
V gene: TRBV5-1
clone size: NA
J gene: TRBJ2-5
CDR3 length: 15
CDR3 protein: CATKLWGQSQETQYF
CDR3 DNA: TGCGCCACCAAGCTTTGGGGACAGAGCCAAGAGACCCAGTACTTC

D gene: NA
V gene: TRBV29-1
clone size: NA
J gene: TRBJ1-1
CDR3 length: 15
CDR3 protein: CSVEDLSRPNTEAFF
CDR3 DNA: TGCAGCGTTGAAGATCTATCACGCCCGAACACTGAAGCTTTCTTT

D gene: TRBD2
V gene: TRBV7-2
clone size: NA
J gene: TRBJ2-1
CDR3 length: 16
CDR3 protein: CASSLGGLVITNEQFF
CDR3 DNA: TGTGCCAGCAGCTTAGGGGGACTAGTCATCACCAATGAGCAGTTCTTC

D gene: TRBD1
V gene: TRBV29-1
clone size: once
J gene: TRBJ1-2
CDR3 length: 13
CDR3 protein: CSFWTGGRRGYTF
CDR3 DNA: TGCAGCTTTTGGACAGGGGGCCGTCGGGGCTACACCTTC

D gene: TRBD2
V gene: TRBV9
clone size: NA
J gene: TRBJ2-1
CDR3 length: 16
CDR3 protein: CASRSSGRALGNEQFF
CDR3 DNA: TGTGCCAGCAGGTCTAGCGGGAGGGCCCTCGGAAATGAGCAGTTCTTC

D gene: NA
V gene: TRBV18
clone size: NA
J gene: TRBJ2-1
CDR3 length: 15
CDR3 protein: CASSPPRAGDNEQFF
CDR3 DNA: TGTGCCAGCTCACCACCGAGGGCAGGCGACAATGAGCAGTTCTTC

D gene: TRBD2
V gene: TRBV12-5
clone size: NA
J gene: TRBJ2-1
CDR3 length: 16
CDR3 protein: CASGFLAGGLYNEQFF
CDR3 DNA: TGTGCTAGTGGTTTTCTAGCGGGAGGGTTATACAATGAGCAGTTCTTC

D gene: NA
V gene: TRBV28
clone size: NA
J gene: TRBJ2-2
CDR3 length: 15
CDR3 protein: CASNEGGKNTGELFF
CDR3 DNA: TGTGCCAGCAATGAAGGGGGTAAGAACACCGGGGAGCTGTTTTTT

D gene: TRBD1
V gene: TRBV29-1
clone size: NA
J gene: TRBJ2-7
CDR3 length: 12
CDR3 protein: CSVLVQGDEQYF
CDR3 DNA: TGCAGCGTCCTCGTCCAGGGGGACGAGCAGTACTTC

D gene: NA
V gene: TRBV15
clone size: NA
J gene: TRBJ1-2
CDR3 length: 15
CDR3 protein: CATSRNRVLDYGYTF
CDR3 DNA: TGTGCCACCAGCAGGAACAGGGTACTGGACTATGGCTACACCTTC

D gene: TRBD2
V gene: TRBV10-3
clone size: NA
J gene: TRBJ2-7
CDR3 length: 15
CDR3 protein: CAIRSTSGSSYEQYF
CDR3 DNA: TGTGCCATCAGATCGACTAGCGGATCGTCCTACGAGCAGTACTTC

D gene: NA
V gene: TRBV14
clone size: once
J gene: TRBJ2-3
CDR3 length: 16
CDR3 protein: CASSQLLNRGTDTQYF
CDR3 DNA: TGTGCCAGCAGCCAACTACTCAACCGCGGGACAGATACGCAGTATTTT

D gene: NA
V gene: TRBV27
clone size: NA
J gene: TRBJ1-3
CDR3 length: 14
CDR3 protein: CASSLAGPGNTIYF
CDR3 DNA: TGTGCCAGCAGTTTAGCAGGGCCTGGAAACACCATATATTTT

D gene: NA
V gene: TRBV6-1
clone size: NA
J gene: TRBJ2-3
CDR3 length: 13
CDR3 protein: CASSEFSPDTQYF
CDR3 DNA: TGTGCCAGCAGTGAATTCTCCCCAGATACGCAGTATTTT

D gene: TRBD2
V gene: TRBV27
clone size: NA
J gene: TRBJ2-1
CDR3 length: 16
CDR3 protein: CASSLYLAGLYNEQFF
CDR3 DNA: TGTGCCAGCAGTTTATACCTAGCGGGCCTTTACAATGAGCAGTTCTTC

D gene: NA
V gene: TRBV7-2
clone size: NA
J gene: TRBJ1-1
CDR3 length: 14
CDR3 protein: CASRRQSGDTEAFF
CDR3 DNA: TGTGCCAGCAGGCGACAAAGCGGAGACACTGAAGCTTTCTTT

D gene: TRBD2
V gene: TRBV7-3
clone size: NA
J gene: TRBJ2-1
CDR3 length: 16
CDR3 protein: CASSLAGFSNPNEQFF
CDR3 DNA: TGTGCCAGCAGCCTAGCGGGATTTAGCAATCCCAATGAGCAGTTCTTC

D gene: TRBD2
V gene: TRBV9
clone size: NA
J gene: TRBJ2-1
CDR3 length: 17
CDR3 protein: CASSVAGTSGGVNEQFF
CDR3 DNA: TGTGCCAGCAGCGTAGCTGGGACTAGTGGTGGTGTCAATGAGCAGTTCTTC

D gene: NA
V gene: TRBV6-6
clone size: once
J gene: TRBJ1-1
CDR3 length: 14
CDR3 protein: CASSYGQGNTEAFF
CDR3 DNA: TGTGCCAGCAGTTACGGTCAGGGGAACACTGAAGCTTTCTTT

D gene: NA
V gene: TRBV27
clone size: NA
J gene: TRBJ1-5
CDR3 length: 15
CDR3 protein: CASSPRGGGNQPQHF
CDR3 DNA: TGTGCCAGCAGTCCCCGCGGGGGTGGCAATCAGCCCCAGCATTTT

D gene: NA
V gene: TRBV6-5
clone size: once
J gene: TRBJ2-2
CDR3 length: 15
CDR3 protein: CASSYEPWGAGELFF
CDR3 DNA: TGTGCCAGCAGTTACGAACCCTGGGGAGCCGGGGAGCTGTTTTTT

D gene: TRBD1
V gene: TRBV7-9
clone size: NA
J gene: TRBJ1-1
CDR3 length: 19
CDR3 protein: CASSSTRSEQGARDTEAFF
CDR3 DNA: TGTGCCAGCAGCTCAACCCGCTCCGAACAGGGGGCGCGGGACACTGAAGCTTTCTTT